One sample yielded the 32 T cell receptor beta chains listed below, sequenced in a study of blood T cells in healthy people across ages. A sample-barcoded 5' primer and a J-beta primer mix were used in a second PCR of roughly 7 to 11 cycles. MiXCR, applied by TCRdb to the 5' RACE reads, yields one record per CDR3 protein. The sample lists more than 800,000 distinct CDR3 sequences; about 30% were seen once. Sequencing was carried out using blood. The receptor source for this set is a woman older than 75 in good health.

This clonotype was found many times. The rearrangement links TRBV27 to TRBJ2-7; D gene unclear. The V and J ends lost 0 bases and 3 bases respectively, with 15 bases between them. The germline CDR1 and CDR2 sequences are MNHEY and SMNVEV (reference sequence). CDR3 size: 16 residues. In DNA form, the CDR3 reads TGTGCCAGCAGTTTATCGGAAACGACCGTAAGCTACGAGCAGTACTTC. Translating it yields CASSLSETTVSYEQYF.

Notes on this clonotype: A read error may be the cause here, since a much bigger clone is one base away. The rearrangement links TRBV4-3 to TRBJ1-2; D may be TRBD1 (6 bases). Germline V gives CDR1 LGHNA, CDR2 YSLEER. Trimming removed 0 bases from V and 3 bases from J, with 23 bases in between. The CDR3 totals 19 residues. Here the CDR3 reads CASSQDVIRTVGKDYGYTF. The CDR3, as DNA: TGCGCCAGCAGCCAAGATGTGATTAGGACAGTCGGTAAGGACTATGGCTACACCTTC.

CDR3 sequence reads: CASRPGQGSYGGELFF. CDR3 nucleotide sequence: TGTGCCAGCAGGCCGGGACAGGGATCGTATGGCGGGGAGCTGTTTTTT. The rearrangement joins TRBV27 to TRBJ2-2; 9 nucleotides align to TRBD1. The CDR3 runs 16 residues. V trimming: 6 bases; J trimming: 7 bases; junction bases outside the gene matches: 12. Germline V CDR1 and CDR2: MNHEY, SMNVEV (reference sequence).

The CDR3 nucleotides are TGCAGTGGGAATACGAGGGACAGGATAGAGACCCAGTACTTC. Residues: CSGNTRDRIETQYF. The chain is built from TRBV20-1 and TRBJ2-5; TRBD1 agrees at 8 bases. The trim removed 7 bases at V and 4 bases at J, leaving 11 bases unmatched. The CDR3 totals 14 residues. Germline V gene sequence: CDR1 DFQATT, CDR2 SNEGSKA (reference sequence).

V usage is TRBV20-1 and J usage is TRBJ1-2, with 9 bases matching TRBD1. The CDR3 is 13 amino acids. V dropped 7 bases and J dropped 8; count of bases not matched to a gene: 11. Germline CDR1 reads DFQATT; CDR2 reads SNEGSKA (reference sequence). The CDR3, as DNA: TGCAGTGTCAGGGGACAGGGAGTAGGCGGCTACACCTTC. This translates into CSVRGQGVGGYTF.

There are many counts of this clonotype. The chain recombines TRBV20-1 with TRBJ2-1; 9 bases align to TRBD1. Per the germline V gene, CDR1 is DFQATT and CDR2 is SNEGSKA (reference sequence). The junction had 3 bases not matched to a gene; V was cut back by 3 bases and J by 3 bases. This CDR3 has 14 residues. Here the CDR3 DNA reads TGCAGTGCTAGGGGACAGGGAAACTACAATGAGCAGTTCTTC. It is translated as CSARGQGNYNEQFF.

Worth noting for this clonotype: Compared with germline, one end of the junction differs, possibly owing to a read error. CDR3 DNA sequence: TGTGCCAGCAGCTCTGAGCGGGGGGGCTCCACCGGGGGGCTGTTTTTT. Encoded protein: CASSSERGGSTGGLFF. V is TRBV7-9 and J is TRBJ2-2, with 10 bases that match TRBD2. Germline V CDR1 and CDR2: SEHNR, FQNEAQ (reference sequence). The length of the CDR3 is 16 residues.

This clonotype was seen a handful of times. The V and J genes are TRBV18 and TRBJ2-5; 9 bases are shared with TRBD1. The CDR3 sequence is 14 residues long. CDR1 KGHSH and CDR2 LQKENI come from the germline V gene. J was trimmed by 11 bases and V by 6 bases; bases with no gene match: 13. In nucleotides, the CDR3 is TGTGCCAGCTCCCGGGACAGGGCCACCTCGGTGCAGTACTTC. It yields the protein CASSRDRATSVQYF.

This clonotype was counted ten times or more. V gene TRBV29-1 combines with J gene TRBJ2-5; D gene ambiguous. This CDR3 has 14 amino acids. Trimming removed 3 bases from V and 2 bases from J, with 13 bases in between. Germline V lookup: CDR1 SQVTM, CDR2 ANQGSEA. CDR3 DNA: TGCAGCGTTGAGGTGCCTGGAAGACAAGAGACCCAGTACTTC. Translation: CSVEVPGRQETQYF.

This clonotype was found many times. The chain recombines TRBV7-2 with TRBJ2-4; TRBD1 aligns across 12 bases. This CDR3 has 16 amino acids. V trimming: 5 bases; J trimming: 8 bases; junction bases outside the gene matches: 10. CDR1 is SGHTA and CDR2 is FQGNSA in the germline V gene. CDR3 nucleotides: TGTGCCAGCAGCGCCGACCTGGGACAGGGGGCGTACATTCAGTACTTC. This translates into CASSADLGQGAYIQYF.

This clonotype was detected ten times or more. The chain employs TRBV15 and TRBJ2-7; maybe TRBD1 (6 bases). Germline CDR1 and CDR2: LNHNV and YYDKDF (reference sequence). CDR3 length: 13 amino acids. Trimming left V 0 bases short and J 5 bases short, with 8 bases between. In DNA form, the CDR3 reads TGTGCCACCAGCAGAGATAGGGGGAACGAGCAGTACTTC. This encodes CATSRDRGNEQYF.

The sample holds many counts of this clonotype. The chain recombines TRBV25-1 with TRBJ2-3, with TRBD2 matching 10 bases. The ends lost 3 bases at V and 8 bases at J; junction bases unmatched: 8. CDR3 length: 15 residues. Germline CDR1 and CDR2: MGHDK and SYGVNS. DNA for the CDR3: TGTGCCAGCAGTGATAGCGGGACTAGCGTGGGTACGCAGTATTTT. It specifies CASSDSGTSVGTQYF.

The chain joins TRBV12-3 or TRBV12-4 to TRBJ1-6, with TRBD1 identical over 7 bases. This CDR3 comprises 17 residues. J lost 10 bases, V lost 3 bases, and 15 bases had no gene match. CDR3 DNA sequence: TGTGCCAGCAGTTTGGGACAGAAAAGAATGAAAGGGTCACCCCTCCACTTT. This gives the protein CASSLGQKRMKGSPLHF.

This clonotype was detected many times. The CDR3 region has the DNA TGTGCCAGCAATAATCTCGGAGCAGAGACCCAGTACTTC. This translates into CASNNLGAETQYF. The genes are TRBV12-3 or TRBV12-4 and TRBJ2-5; D not resolved. This CDR3 has 13 amino acids. V was pared by 7 bases and J by 4 bases, with 13 bases between.

This clonotype was counted ten times or more. The V call is TRBV4-3, the J call TRBJ2-5; the D call may be TRBD1 or TRBD2 (6 bases each). Trimming shortened V by 1 base and J by 5 bases, and 38 bases separated the two germline ends. This CDR3 has 23 residues. Germline assignment: CDR1 LGHNA and CDR2 YSLEER. CDR3 in DNA: TGCGCCAGCAGCCAAGGTGTTGGTGGTGGGGGATTCGTAAGGGGGGACCTTACGGAGACCCAGTACTTC. Its translation is CASSQGVGGGGFVRGDLTETQYF.

The table lists this clonotype with many counts. The genes are TRBV6-5 and TRBJ1-6; D perhaps matches TRBD1 (6 bases). The CDR3 contains 15 residues. Germline CDR1 is MNHEY and CDR2 is SVGAGI. Trimming shortened V by 3 bases and J by 9 bases, and 15 bases separated the two germline ends. Written as DNA, the CDR3 is TGTGCCAGCAGTTATGGGGCAGGGGAAGGTTCACCCCTCCACTTT. This sequence encodes CASSYGAGEGSPLHF.

This chain joins TRBV5-1 and TRBJ2-5, with D tentatively TRBD1 (6 bases). The V end lost 0 bases, the J end lost 11 bases, and 11 bases lay between the germline ends. This CDR3 comprises 12 residues. Germline assignment: CDR1 SGHRS and CDR2 YFSETQ. The CDR3: CASSLGQVEQYF. The CDR3 DNA is TGCGCCAGCAGCTTGGGACAGGTTGAGCAGTACTTC.

This clonotype was counted ten times or more. The chain employs TRBV20-1 and TRBJ2-3; TRBD2 might be the D (6 bases). V was cut by 5 bases and J by 2 bases, with 17 bases left in between. The CDR3 is 15 amino acids. Germline lookup yields CDR1 DFQATT and CDR2 SNEGSKA (reference sequence). The DNA of the CDR3 is TGCAGTGCTGGTTTCCTAGGGAGGAACACAGATACGCAGTATTTT. This encodes CSAGFLGRNTDTQYF.

At least ten counts were recorded for this clonotype. The chain is built from TRBV12-3 or TRBV12-4 and TRBJ2-1, with D unclear. Deletions cut 6 bases from V and 4 bases from J, with 10 bases between. The CDR3 is made up of 13 amino acids. This chain's CDR3 is CASSRKGYNEQFF. The CDR3 DNA reads as TGTGCCAGCAGCCGGAAGGGTTACAATGAGCAGTTCTTC.

CDR3 nucleotide sequence: TGCGCCAGCAGCTGGACTAGCTCTAGCTCCTACGAGCAGTACTTC. Translation: CASSWTSSSSYEQYF. This rearrangement joins TRBV5-1 to TRBJ2-7, with 8 bases identical to TRBD2. Per germline, CDR1 SGHRS and CDR2 YFSETQ. The V segment lost 3 bases and the J segment 0 bases; nucleotides outside the gene matches: 5. The CDR3 length is 15 residues.

This clonotype was seen a few times. The chain couples TRBV5-5 to TRBJ1-1; weak D call: TRBD1 (6 bases). The CDR3 extends over 15 amino acids. Germline CDR1 SGHKS, CDR2 YYEKEE (reference sequence). Deletions cut 0 bases from V and 3 bases from J, with 12 bases between. The chain's CDR3 is CASSLVQGGYTEAFF. In DNA form, the CDR3 reads TGTGCCAGCAGCTTGGTACAGGGAGGGTACACTGAAGCTTTCTTT.

This clonotype was detected ten times or more. The chain has TRBV4-3 and TRBJ2-7; 8 nucleotides agree with TRBD2. The CDR3 spans 16 residues. The germline V gene encodes CDR1 LGHNA and CDR2 YSLEER. The trim removed 3 bases at V and 6 bases at J, leaving 13 bases unmatched. The DNA for the CDR3 is TGCGCCAGCAGCCATGGACCGTGGACGGGGGGGTCCGAGCAGTACTTC. It yields the protein CASSHGPWTGGSEQYF.

A few counts support this clonotype. This sequence joins TRBV6-2 or TRBV6-3 and TRBJ1-1; D remains unclear. Trimming removed 4 bases from V and 7 bases from J, with 16 bases in between. Germline V gene lookup returns CDR1 MNHEY and CDR2 SVGEGT. The CDR3 spans 14 residues. The CDR3 is CASSSGFFKGEAFF. The CDR3 bases are TGTGCCAGCAGTTCCGGGTTTTTTAAAGGTGAAGCTTTCTTT.

This clonotype was detected only a few times. The chain uses TRBV15 and TRBJ1-2; 7 nucleotides line up with TRBD1. CDR3 length: 16 residues. The germline V gene encodes CDR1 LNHNV and CDR2 YYDKDF (reference sequence). J lost 4 bases, V lost 8 bases, and 16 bases had no gene match. The CDR3 sequence is CATSQGQLLAGYGYTF. Here the CDR3 DNA reads TGTGCCACCTCTCAGGGACAGCTACTCGCGGGCTATGGCTACACCTTC.

The rearrangement uses TRBV7-2 and TRBJ2-5; 7 bases are a match to TRBD1. After removal of 3 bases from V and 11 bases from J, the junction contained 12 bases not matched to a gene. The CDR3 loop spans 14 amino acids. CDR1 and CDR2 from the germline V gene are SGHTA and FQGNSA. In nucleotides, the CDR3 is TGTACCAGCAGCTTCGGGACAGCCCGTCAGGAGCAGTACTTC. Protein product: CTSSFGTARQEQYF.

For this clonotype: At one of its ends the junction is not consistent with the germline gene, which may arise from a read error. The V and J genes are TRBV12-3 or TRBV12-4 and TRBJ2-2; TRBD2 is a possible D gene (7 bases). CDR3 length equals 15 residues. CDR3 residues: CASCPEGGNTGELFF. Here the CDR3 DNA reads TGTGCCAGCTGCCCCGAGGGGGGGAACACTGGGGAGCTGTTTTTT.

This clonotype has a handful of counts. This rearrangement joins TRBV12-3 or TRBV12-4 to TRBJ2-1, with 9 bases lining up with TRBD1. The end of the DNA aligns better with TRBJ2-7, so the J call may be wrong. The CDR3 spans 15 residues. The CDR3: CASSPQGALYNEQYF. The CDR3 nucleotides are TGTGCCAGCAGCCCACAGGGGGCCCTCTACAATGAGCAGTACTTC.

This clonotype was counted ten times or more. This rearrangement joins TRBV14 to TRBJ1-1; D is uncertain. V was pared by 4 bases and J by 0 bases, with 6 bases between. Germline V gene data show CDR1 as SGHDN and CDR2 as FVKESK. There are 13 residues in the CDR3. CDR3 coding DNA: TGTGCCAGCAGCCGGGGAATGAACACTGAAGCTTTCTTT. Residues: CASSRGMNTEAFF.

This clonotype occurred many times. The chain links TRBV6-5 to TRBJ2-7, with D possibly matching TRBD2 (7 bases). CDR1 and CDR2 (germline): MNHEY, SVGAGI. Trimming took 0 bases from V and 4 from J, leaving 16 bases between them. CDR3 length: 16 amino acids. DNA for the CDR3: TGTGCCAGCAGTTACTCTTTAGGGGGGGGCGCGTACGAGCAGTACTTC. It specifies CASSYSLGGGAYEQYF.

This clonotype was seen a handful of times. This chain connects TRBV3-1 to TRBJ1-2; D unresolved. Deletions cut 4 bases from V and 5 bases from J, with 17 bases between. The CDR3 is 15 amino acids. Germline V CDR1 and CDR2: LGHDT, YNNKEL (reference sequence). The CDR3 loop is CASSPCGPSLYGYTF. The CDR3 coding sequence is TGTGCCAGCAGCCCATGCGGGCCGTCTTTATATGGCTACACCTTC.

This clonotype came up many times. The rearrangement links TRBV10-3 to TRBJ1-5, with 9 bases identical to TRBD1. This CDR3 contains 14 residues. The V segment lost 9 bases and the J segment 1 base; nucleotides outside the gene matches: 4. The germline gives CDR1 ENHRY, CDR2 SYGVKD. CDR3 loop: CAIRGQGSNQPQHF. The CDR3, as DNA: TGTGCCATACGTGGACAGGGGAGCAATCAGCCCCAGCATTTT.

The rearrangement links TRBV9 to TRBJ2-3; TRBD1 is a possible D gene (6 bases). V was pared by 2 bases and J by 2 bases, with 15 bases between. Germline values: CDR1 SGDLS, CDR2 YYNGEE. The CDR3 contains 16 residues. The CDR3 is CASSVRAGQNTDTQYF. CDR3 DNA: TGTGCCAGCAGCGTCAGGGCCGGACAGAACACAGATACGCAGTATTTT.